In its sample, the clone carrying this T cell receptor (beta chain) was seen a few times. No antigen is known for it. CDR3 length: 16 amino acids. The trim removed 4 bases at V and 5 bases at J, leaving 11 bases unmatched. CDR1 MDHEN and CDR2 SYDVKM come from the germline V gene. The data derive from a study of beta chain features in type 1 diabetes. Expressed TCRB transcripts were sequenced after all isolated RNA was converted to cDNA. The method was immunoSEQ multiplex PCR; TCRdb's version includes in-frame clones alone and lacks a portion of them. The repertoire holds about 640,000 clones, with under 15% as singletons. Study-level points and caveats: Among patients, naive, central memory and Treg TCRB repertoires appeared more similar than among healthy donors. Small HLA sub-analyses could not settle whether HLA shapes TCRB rearrangement. TCRB CDR3s were moderately but significantly shorter in Type 1 diabetes patients in all four CD4+ subsets.

The receptor was isolated from a young man with type 1 diabetes. Sequencing was performed on naive CD4+ T cells from blood. The chain uses TRBV28 and TRBJ1-5; TRBD1 agrees at 7 bases. The CDR3 coding sequence is TGTGCCAGCAGTTCCATGGCGCGACAGGGAGATCAGCCCCAGCATTTT. Translation: CASSSMARQGDQPQHF.